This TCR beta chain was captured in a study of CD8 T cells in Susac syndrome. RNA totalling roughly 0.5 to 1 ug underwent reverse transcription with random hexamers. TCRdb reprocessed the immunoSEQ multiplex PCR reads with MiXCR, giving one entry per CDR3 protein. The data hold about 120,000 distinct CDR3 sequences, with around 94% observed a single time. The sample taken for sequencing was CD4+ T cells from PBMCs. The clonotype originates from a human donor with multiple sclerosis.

The CDR3 sequence: CASSRGQGYEQYF. In nucleotides, the CDR3 is TGTGCCAGCAGCCGCGGACAGGGCTACGAGCAGTACTTC. The chain uses TRBV12-3 or TRBV12-4 and TRBJ2-7; TRBD1 matches 8 bases. The V and J ends lost 6 bases and 3 bases, in that order; junction bases with no gene match: 4. This CDR3 has 13 amino acids.